A selection of T cell receptor beta chains follows, all from one sample in a study of T cells after yellow fever vaccination. TCRdb reprocessed the 5' RACE reads with MiXCR, giving one entry per CDR3 protein. The top ten clones hold 15% of a sample with 400,000 or so distinct CDR3 sequences, 6.2% of them seen once. Source: PBMCs, taken 5 days after the yellow fever booster vaccination. Receptors were obtained from a man aged 25-45 years who received the YFV17D yellow fever vaccine. Both conserved end residues are part of each CDR3. D genes are given only for firm matches. The size of a clone is reported for some rows only, either as once, few or many, or as a class for expanded clones.

d_call j_call v_call clone_size cdr3_nt cdr3_aa
NA TRBJ1-1 TRBV3-1 NA TGTGCCACCTGCCCGTTCAGGGGAATGAACACTGAAGCTTTCTTT CATCPFRGMNTEAFF
NA TRBJ2-2 TRBV7-2 few TGTGCCAGCAGCTTAGCGGGCGGGTATTTGGTGGAGCTGTTTTTT CASSLAGGYLVELFF
NA TRBJ1-4 TRBV5-1 many TGCGCCAGCAGCCATGAACGTGGGAAACTGTTTTTT CASSHERGKLFF
NA TRBJ2-5 TRBV10-3 many TGTGCCATCAGTGAAGGGGATGCAGAGACCCAGTACTTC CAISEGDAETQYF
TRBD2 TRBJ2-7 TRBV20-1 many TGCAGTGCTCACCCTTTTTTAGCGGGAGGCCTCTACGAGCAGTACTTC CSAHPFLAGGLYEQYF
TRBD2 TRBJ2-3 TRBV5-4 NA TGTGCCACCTTGCTAGCGGGAGAAACAGATACGCAGTATTTT CATLLAGETDTQYF
NA TRBJ2-3 TRBV6-5 NA TGTGCCAGCAGTTACTCCCAGACTAGTAGCTTGGATACGCAGTATTTT CASSYSQTSSLDTQYF
NA TRBJ1-1 TRBV20-1 few TGCAGTGCTCCACGGGACCAGTGGGCTTTCTTT CSAPRDQWAFF
NA TRBJ2-2 TRBV3-1 NA TGTGCCAGCAGCCAAGGTTCGGTACGAGCCACCGGGGAGCTGTTTTTT CASSQGSVRATGELFF
NA TRBJ1-4 TRBV12-3/TRBV12-4 NA TGTGCCAGCAGAGACGTAGTTGAAAAACTGTTTTTT CASRDVVEKLFF